This TCR beta chain was identified during a study of cytomegalovirus exposure and HLA in healthy donors. Study details: The use of the same platform for the 90 to 150 validation repertoires and the 650 to 850 first-cohort repertoires was reported by a later analysis. Study-wide results and caveats: The classifier reportedly diagnosed cytomegalovirus status with high sensitivity and specificity. The study listed under 200 cytomegalovirus-associated TCR beta chains. In vitro testing confirmed a few CMV-associated chains as specific for CMV antigens.

Sequencing used immunoSEQ multiplex PCR; TCRdb keeps in-frame clones, though not all of them. The repertoire holds 200,000 to 300,000 clones, with around 87% as singletons. Details on this clone: Its specificity is unknown.

CDR1 MNHEY and CDR2 SMNVEV come from the germline V gene (reference sequence). Trimming took 2 bases from V and 8 from J, leaving 13 bases between them. The CDR3 runs to 14 residues. Source material: PBMCs. This chain uses TRBV27 with TRBJ2-1; D is uncertain. The clonotype was recovered from a woman in her thirties in good health and CMV-seropositive. This CDR3 reads CASSLNPRSYEQFF. The CDR3 DNA sequence: TGTGCCAGCAGTTTAAACCCTAGGTCCTATGAGCAGTTCTTC.